This T cell receptor beta chain stems from a study of T cell changes during pregnancy in multiple sclerosis. The ends lost 5 bases at V and 5 bases at J; junction bases unmatched: 7. The length of the CDR3 is 15 residues. Germline CDR1 reads SEHNR; CDR2 reads FQNEAQ (reference sequence). Clones were read by immunoSEQ multiplex PCR, and TCRdb kept only the in-frame ones, dropping some. Of 80,000 to 100,000 clones listed, 85% to 95% are singletons. The chain employs TRBV7-9 and TRBJ2-2; TRBD1 aligns across 8 bases. This receptor was obtained from a female donor with multiple sclerosis, enrolled in a pregnancy study. Sequenced here: peripheral blood, sampled in the first trimester of pregnancy. In DNA, the CDR3 is TGTGCCAGCAGCCGGACAGGGCGGCTTACCGGGGAGCTGTTTTTT. Residues: CASSRTGRLTGELFF.